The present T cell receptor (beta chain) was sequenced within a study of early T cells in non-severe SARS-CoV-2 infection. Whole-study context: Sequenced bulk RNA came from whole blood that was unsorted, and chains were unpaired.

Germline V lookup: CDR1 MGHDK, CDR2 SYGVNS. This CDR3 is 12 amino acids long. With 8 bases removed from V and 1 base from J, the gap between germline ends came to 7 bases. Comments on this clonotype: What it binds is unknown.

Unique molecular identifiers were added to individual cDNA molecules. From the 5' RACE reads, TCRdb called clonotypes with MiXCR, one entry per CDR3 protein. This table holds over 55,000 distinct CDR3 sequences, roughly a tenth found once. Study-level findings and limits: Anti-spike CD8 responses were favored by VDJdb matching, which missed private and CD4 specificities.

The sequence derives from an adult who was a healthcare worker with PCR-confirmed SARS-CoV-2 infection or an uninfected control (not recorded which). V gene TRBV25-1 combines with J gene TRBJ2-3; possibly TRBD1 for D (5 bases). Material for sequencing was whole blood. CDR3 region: CASGHRTDTQYF. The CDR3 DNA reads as TGTGCCAGCGGACACCGCACAGATACGCAGTATTTT.